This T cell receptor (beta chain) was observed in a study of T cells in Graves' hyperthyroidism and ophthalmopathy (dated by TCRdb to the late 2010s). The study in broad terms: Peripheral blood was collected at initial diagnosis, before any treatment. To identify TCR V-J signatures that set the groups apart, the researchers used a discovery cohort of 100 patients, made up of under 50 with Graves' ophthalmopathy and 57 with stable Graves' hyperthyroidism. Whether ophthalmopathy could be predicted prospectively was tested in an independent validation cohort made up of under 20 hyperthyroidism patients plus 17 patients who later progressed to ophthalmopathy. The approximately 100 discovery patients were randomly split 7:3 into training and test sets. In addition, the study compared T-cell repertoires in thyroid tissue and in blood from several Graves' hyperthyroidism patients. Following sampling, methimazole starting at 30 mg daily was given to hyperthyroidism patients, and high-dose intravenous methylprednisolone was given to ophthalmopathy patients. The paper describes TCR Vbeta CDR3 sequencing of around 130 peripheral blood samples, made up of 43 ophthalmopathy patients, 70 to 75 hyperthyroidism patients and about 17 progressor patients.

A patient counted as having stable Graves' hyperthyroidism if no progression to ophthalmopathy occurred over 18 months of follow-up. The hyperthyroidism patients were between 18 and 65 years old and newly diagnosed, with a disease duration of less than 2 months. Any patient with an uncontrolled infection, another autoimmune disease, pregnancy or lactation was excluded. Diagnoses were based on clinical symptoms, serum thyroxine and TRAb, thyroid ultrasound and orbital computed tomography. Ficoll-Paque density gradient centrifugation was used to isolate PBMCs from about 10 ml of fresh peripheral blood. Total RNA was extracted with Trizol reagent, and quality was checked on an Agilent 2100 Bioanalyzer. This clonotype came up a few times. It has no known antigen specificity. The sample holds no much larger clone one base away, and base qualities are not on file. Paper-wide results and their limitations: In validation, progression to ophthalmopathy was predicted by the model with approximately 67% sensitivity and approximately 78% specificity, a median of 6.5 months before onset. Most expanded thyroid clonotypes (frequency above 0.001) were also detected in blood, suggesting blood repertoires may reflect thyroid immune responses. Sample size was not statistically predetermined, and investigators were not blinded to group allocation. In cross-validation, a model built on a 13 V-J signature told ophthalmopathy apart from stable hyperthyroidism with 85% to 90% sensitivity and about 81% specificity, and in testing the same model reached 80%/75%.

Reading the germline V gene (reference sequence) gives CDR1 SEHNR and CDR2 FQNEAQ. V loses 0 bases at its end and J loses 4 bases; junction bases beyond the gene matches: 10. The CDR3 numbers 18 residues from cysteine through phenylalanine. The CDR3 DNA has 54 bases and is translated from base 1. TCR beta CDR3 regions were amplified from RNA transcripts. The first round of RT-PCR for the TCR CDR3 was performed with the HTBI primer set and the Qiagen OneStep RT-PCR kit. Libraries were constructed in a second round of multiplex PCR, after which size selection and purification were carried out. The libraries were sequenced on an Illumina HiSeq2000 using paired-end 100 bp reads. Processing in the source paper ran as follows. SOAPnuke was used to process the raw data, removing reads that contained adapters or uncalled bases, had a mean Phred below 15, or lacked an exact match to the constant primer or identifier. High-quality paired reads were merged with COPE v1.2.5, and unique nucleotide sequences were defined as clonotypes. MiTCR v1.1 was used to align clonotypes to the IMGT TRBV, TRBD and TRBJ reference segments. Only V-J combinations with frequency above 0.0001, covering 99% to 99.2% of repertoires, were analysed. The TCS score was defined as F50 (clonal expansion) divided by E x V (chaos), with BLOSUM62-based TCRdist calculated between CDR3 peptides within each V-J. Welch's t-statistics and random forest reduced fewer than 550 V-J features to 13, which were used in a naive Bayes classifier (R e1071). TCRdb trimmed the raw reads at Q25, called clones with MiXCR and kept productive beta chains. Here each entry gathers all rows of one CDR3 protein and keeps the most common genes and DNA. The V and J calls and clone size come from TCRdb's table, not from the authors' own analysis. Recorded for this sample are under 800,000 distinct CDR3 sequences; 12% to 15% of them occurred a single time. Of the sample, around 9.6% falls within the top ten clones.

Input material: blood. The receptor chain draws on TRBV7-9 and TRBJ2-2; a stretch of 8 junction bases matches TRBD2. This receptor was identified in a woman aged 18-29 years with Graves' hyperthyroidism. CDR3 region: CASSLAPSGRYSTGELFF. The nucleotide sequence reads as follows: TGTGCCAGCAGCTTAGCGCCGAGCGGGAGATATAGCACCGGGGAGCTGTTTTTT.